Below, 16 T cell receptor beta chains from the same sample are listed, as sequenced in a study of OX40 agonist ivuxolimab in advanced cancers. TCRdb's copy holds only in-frame clones and misses some; the assay was immunoSEQ multiplex PCR. Among 99,000 or so clones, roughly 95% were seen once, and the ten largest hold 2% to 2.5%. The input for sequencing was CD4+ or CD8+ T cells sorted from blood, taken in a trial of the OX40 agonist ivuxolimab. Receptors originate from an adult with an advanced solid tumor such as melanoma, head and neck, liver or kidney cancer.

V and J are TRBV4-1 and TRBJ2-4; D is unclear. Trimming shortened V by 4 bases and J by 0 bases, and 13 bases separated the two germline ends. The CDR3 runs to 16 residues. Germline V gene sequence: CDR1 MGHRA, CDR2 YSYEKL. The DNA of the CDR3 is TGCGCCAGCAGCCCCTTACCCAGGCTAGCCAAAAACATTCAGTACTTC. Translation gives CASSPLPRLAKNIQYF.

The chain employs TRBV6-6 and TRBJ2-7, with 11 nucleotides matching TRBD2. The J segment lost 6 bases and the V segment lost 2 bases, leaving 6 bases of the junction unmatched. The germline V gene has CDR1 MNHNY and CDR2 SVGAGI (reference sequence). The CDR3 has 15 residues. For the CDR3, the DNA is TGTGCCAGCAGTTACCTAGCGGGAGGCGTAGCCGAGCAGTACTTC. This sequence encodes CASSYLAGGVAEQYF.

This chain links TRBV7-3 with TRBJ2-2; the D is unclear. This CDR3 is built from 12 residues. Germline V gene lookup returns CDR1 SGHTA and CDR2 FQGTGA. The V and J ends lost 2 bases and 6 bases respectively, with 4 bases between them. The CDR3 DNA reads TGTGCCAGCAGCTTAGCACCCGGGGAGCTGTTTTTT. It yields the protein CASSLAPGELFF.

In DNA, the CDR3 is TGTGCCAGCAGCCAAGTTAGGGGCGCGGGACATGGCTACACCTTC. Translating gives CASSQVRGAGHGYTF. The gene calls are TRBV14 and TRBJ1-2; D perhaps matches TRBD1 (5 bases). Trimming cost V 1 base and J 6 bases, with 15 bases left between them. The CDR3 spans 15 residues. Germline V gene data show CDR1 as SGHDN and CDR2 as FVKESK.

As regards this clone: The sample carries other DNA sequences with the same CDR3. V usage is TRBV7-9 and J usage is TRBJ1-1; D is ambiguous. Trimming took 4 bases from V and 0 from J, leaving 6 bases between them. The CDR3 contains 13 residues. CDR1 is SEHNR and CDR2 is FQNEAQ in the germline V gene (reference sequence). The CDR3 DNA is TGTGCCAGCAGCTCGGCTCTGAACACTGAAGCTTTCTTT. Translating it yields CASSSALNTEAFF.

V usage is TRBV27 and J usage is TRBJ1-1; no definite D call. Germline values: CDR1 MNHEY, CDR2 SMNVEV (reference sequence). V lost 6 bases to trimming and J lost 1 base, with 9 bases between them. CDR3 length: 13 residues. CDR3 in amino acids: CASSTTENTEAFF. CDR3 DNA: TGTGCCAGCAGCACCACAGAGAACACTGAAGCTTTCTTT.

This clone appeared a single time. This chain links TRBV7-9 with TRBJ2-7; 7 bases are shared with TRBD1. V dropped 5 bases and J dropped 5; count of bases not matched to a gene: 6. Germline V gene lookup returns CDR1 SEHNR and CDR2 FQNEAQ (reference sequence). The CDR3 sequence is 13 residues long. DNA of the CDR3: TGTGCCAGCAGCCGATTCGACAGGGACGAGCAGTACTTC. It specifies CASSRFDRDEQYF.

V gene TRBV27 combines with J gene TRBJ2-1; a possible D gene is TRBD1 (6 bases). This CDR3 has 17 amino acids. V was pared by 7 bases and J by 6 bases, with 25 bases between. The V gene's germline CDR1 is MNHEY and CDR2 SMNVEV (reference sequence). The CDR3 region is CASTQGPSLIPGNEQFF. In DNA, the CDR3 is TGTGCCAGCACCCAGGGGCCTAGCCTAATCCCCGGCAATGAGCAGTTCTTC.

The chain employs TRBV4-3 and TRBJ1-2, with unresolved D. The CDR3 has 15 amino acids. V was pared by 1 base and J by 6 bases, with 15 bases between. From germline, CDR1 is LGHNA and CDR2 YSLEER. CDR3 DNA sequence: TGCGCCAGCAGCCAAGGCCCAGGAGGGATTGATGGCTACACCTTC. Residues: CASSQGPGGIDGYTF.

The chain recombines TRBV7-6 with TRBJ2-1, with TRBD2 matching over 12 bases. Looked up from germline, CDR1 is SGHVS and CDR2 is FNYEAQ. Germline trimming cut 0 bases from V and 7 bases from J; bases unmatched to any gene: 19. This CDR3 contains 21 residues. As DNA, the CDR3 is TGTGCCAGCAGCTTAGCCCCAGGCACAGGAGAGACTAGCGGGAGAGTTAATGAGCAGTTCTTC. Amino acid sequence: CASSLAPGTGETSGRVNEQFF.

The chain links TRBV7-9 to TRBJ2-2, with unresolved D. Trimming shortened V by 1 base and J by 2 bases, and 17 bases separated the two germline ends. This CDR3 comprises 18 residues. Germline loops: CDR1 SEHNR, CDR2 FQNEAQ (reference sequence). The CDR3 is CASSLGSGRQLNTGELFF. In nucleotides, the CDR3 is TGTGCCAGCAGCTTAGGGTCTGGGCGGCAGCTAAACACCGGGGAGCTGTTTTTT.

J is TRBJ2-3 and V is TRBV6-6; D remains unclear. Per the germline V gene, CDR1 is MNHNY and CDR2 is SVGAGI (reference sequence). Deletions cut 4 bases from V and 1 base from J, with 6 bases between. The CDR3 is 13 residues long. The CDR3 protein is CASSLDGTDTQYF. For the CDR3, the DNA is TGTGCCAGCAGTTTAGACGGCACAGATACGCAGTATTTT.

The chain recombines TRBV7-9 with TRBJ2-7; a weak D match, TRBD2 (6 bases). Germline-derived CDR1 and CDR2 are SEHNR and FQNEAQ (reference sequence). Trimming took 7 bases from V and 5 from J, leaving 18 bases between them. This CDR3 contains 14 residues. CDR3 DNA: TGTGCCAGCACCTCTGGAGGGGCCCCGCACGAGCAGTACTTC. This gives the protein CASTSGGAPHEQYF.

The chain joins TRBV28 to TRBJ2-1, with 7 bases matching TRBD1. Germline trimming cut 6 bases from V and 6 bases from J; bases unmatched to any gene: 8. Germline V gene sequence: CDR1 MDHEN, CDR2 SYDVKM. The CDR3 is 14 amino acids. CDR3 coding DNA: TGTGCCAGCAGCCCCGGGACAGTGGGCAATGAGCAGTTCTTC. This encodes CASSPGTVGNEQFF.

The genes are TRBV4-3 and TRBJ2-7; tentative D call: TRBD1 (7 bases). Germline CDR1 is LGHNA and CDR2 is YSLEER. The CDR3 has 15 residues. V shed 4 bases and J shed 4 bases, with 17 bases lying between them. The CDR3 loop reads CASSPGVGGGYEQYF. In nucleotides, the CDR3 is TGCGCCAGCAGCCCGGGGGTAGGGGGCGGATACGAGCAGTACTTC.

V is TRBV5-1 and J is TRBJ2-5, with D unclear. This CDR3 has 11 residues. V gave up 5 bases and J gave up 5 bases, with 7 bases separating them. Per germline, CDR1 SGHRS and CDR2 YFSETQ. In nucleotides, the CDR3 is TGCGCCAGCAGATTGATGGAGACCCAGTACTTC. Protein sequence: CASRLMETQYF.